This TCR beta chain was identified during a study of blood T cell repertoires in COVID-19. Participants reported their clinical history, and cohort assignment relied on those reports. Germline V gene data show CDR1 as WNHNN and CDR2 as SYGVQD (reference sequence). The V end lost 3 bases, the J end lost 0 bases, and 16 bases lay between the germline ends. This CDR3 has 17 residues. TCRdb's copy holds only in-frame clones and misses some; the assay was immunoSEQ multiplex PCR. The table records 230,000 or so clones, around 89% of them present only once. The V call is TRBV10-1, the J call TRBJ2-3, with D maybe TRBD2 (5 bases). Source material: PBMCs or T cells enriched from blood (not recorded which). This clonotype originated in a woman between 35 and 50 years old with acute COVID-19. CDR3 nucleotide sequence: TGCGCCAGCAGTGAATTTCAGTCACTAGGTAGCACAGATACGCAGTATTTT. Its protein product is CASSEFQSLGSTDTQYF.